Listed below are T cell receptor beta chains from one sample, sequenced in a study of CD8+ T cells in alopecia areata. Produced via immunoSEQ multiplex PCR; TCRdb's table is partial and in-frame only. Found here are approximately 150,000 clones, 60% to 75% of them singletons; the top ten hold 12% to 15%. The source was CD4+ T cells sorted from blood, collected at week 24, from a patient treated with tofacitinib. Receptor source: a human donor with alopecia areata. The CDR3 runs from the conserved cysteine through the conserved F or W. The D gene is left open where the match is weak. Part of the rows lack a size; the others show once, few, many or a class for expanded clones.

TRBJ1-6	once	-	TRBV18	CASSPQEEGSPLHF	TGTGCCAGCTCACCCCAAGAGGAGGGGTCACCCCTCCACTTT
TRBJ2-1	few	TRBD2	TRBV11-2	CASGRTGLAAYNEQFF	TGTGCCAGCGGCCGCACGGGACTAGCGGCCTACAATGAGCAGTTCTTC
TRBJ1-5	-	-	TRBV29-1	CSVGRAFNQPQHF	TGCAGCGTTGGCAGGGCCTTCAATCAGCCCCAGCATTTT
TRBJ1-5	-	-	TRBV30	CAWSVYPMVRTGNQPQHF	TGTGCCTGGAGTGTTTATCCAATGGTCCGGACAGGCAATCAGCCCCAGCATTTT
TRBJ2-3	-	-	TRBV25-1	CASNRGVPGDTQYF	TGTGCCAGCAATCGAGGGGTTCCCGGAGATACGCAGTATTTT
TRBJ2-6	-	-	TRBV6-1	CAISETPGANVLTF	TGTGCCATCAGTGAGACTCCTGGGGCCAACGTCCTGACTTTC
TRBJ1-5	-	-	TRBV25-1	CASSGQAGDSNQPQHF	TGTGCCAGCAGTGGTCAGGCGGGGGATAGCAATCAGCCCCAGCATTTT
TRBJ2-3	-	TRBD2	TRBV2	CASKFGLAGGTDTQYF	TGTGCCAGCAAGTTCGGACTAGCGGGGGGCACAGATACGCAGTATTTT
TRBJ1-1	-	-	TRBV30	CAWRTLAEQKNTEAFF	TGTGCCTGGAGGACACTTGCGGAACAGAAGAACACTGAAGCTTTCTTT
TRBJ2-1	-	TRBD1	TRBV5-1	CASSLDGQGHYNEQFF	TGCGCCAGCAGCTTGGACGGACAGGGGCACTACAATGAGCAGTTCTTC
TRBJ1-6	-	-	TRBV7-2	CASSLISISNSPLHF	TGTGCCAGCAGCTTAATCTCTATCAGTAATTCACCCCTCCACTTT
TRBJ2-1	-	-	TRBV29-1	CSSRGSWTGVDNEQFF	TGCAGCTCTAGGGGGTCCTGGACCGGTGTCGACAATGAGCAGTTCTTC
TRBJ1-1	once	-	TRBV29-1	CSLRRQELNTEAFF	TGCAGCCTCCGGCGACAGGAACTGAACACTGAAGCTTTCTTT
TRBJ1-4	-	-	TRBV27	CASSLWPPGTMREKLFF	TGTGCCAGCAGTTTATGGCCCCCCGGGACAATGAGAGAAAAACTGTTTTTT
TRBJ2-5	-	-	TRBV4-1	CASSQGNSVQETQYF	TGCGCCAGCAGCCAAGGAAACAGCGTCCAAGAGACCCAGTACTTC
TRBJ2-7	-	TRBD1	TRBV2	CASSEWDRPYEQYF	TGTGCCAGCAGTGAATGGGACAGACCCTACGAGCAGTACTTC
TRBJ2-5	-	-	TRBV5-1	CASSGGETQYF	TGCGCCAGCAGCGGGGGAGAGACCCAGTACTTC
TRBJ2-2	-	TRBD1	TRBV29-1	CSVYADRGLGRFRNTGELFF	TGCAGCGTTTATGCCGACAGGGGGCTAGGGCGTTTTAGGAACACCGGGGAGCTGTTTTTT
TRBJ2-3	few	-	TRBV29-1	CSVGGGTQYF	TGCAGCGTTGGGGGAGGTACGCAGTATTTT
TRBJ2-7	-	-	TRBV29-1	CSVGTVQSQDF	TGCAGCGTTGGGACAGTACAGTCGCAGGACTTC
TRBJ1-5	once	TRBD1	TRBV30	CAWNRQGGSNQPQHF	TGTGCCTGGAATAGACAGGGAGGCAGCAATCAGCCCCAGCATTTT
TRBJ2-3	-	TRBD1	TRBV2	CAGRRDRSTDTQYF	TGTGCCGGACGCCGGGACAGAAGCACAGATACGCAGTATTTT
TRBJ1-2	-	-	TRBV30	CAWSRGGRNYGYTF	TGTGCCTGGAGTCGTGGGGGGAGGAACTATGGCTACACCTTC
TRBJ2-7	few	TRBD1	TRBV18	CASSPTGISSYEQYF	TGTGCCAGCTCACCGACAGGGATTAGCTCCTACGAGCAGTACTTC
TRBJ2-5	few	-	TRBV5-1	CASSLVGARETQYF	TGCGCCAGCAGCTTGGTGGGGGCACGGGAGACCCAGTACTTC
TRBJ2-1	-	TRBD2	TRBV29-1	CSVGGLAKNEQFF	TGCAGCGTGGGGGGACTAGCGAAGAATGAGCAGTTCTTC
TRBJ2-6	-	-	TRBV30	CAWSLLRGAGANVLTF	TGTGCCTGGAGTCTACTCCGGGGGGCCGGGGCCAACGTCCTGACTTTC
TRBJ2-3	-	TRBD1	TRBV29-1	CSVKPGQGTDTQYF	TGCAGCGTTAAACCGGGACAGGGCACAGATACGCAGTATTTT
TRBJ1-6	-	TRBD1	TRBV30	CAWSRPGQYNSPLHF	TGTGCCTGGAGTCGACCGGGACAGTATAATTCACCCCTCCACTTT
TRBJ2-3	-	TRBD1	TRBV6-5	CAISESTGGDTQYF	TGTGCCATCAGTGAGTCTACAGGGGGAGATACGCAGTATTTT
TRBJ2-7	-	TRBD1	TRBV2	CASKTGGSYEQYF	TGTGCCAGCAAAACAGGGGGCTCGTACGAGCAGTACTTC
TRBJ1-2	-	-	TRBV4-1	CASSQDPIYGYTF	TGCGCCAGCAGCCAAGACCCGATCTATGGCTACACCTTC
TRBJ2-1	-	-	TRBV30	CAWRKDSYNEQFF	TGTGCCTGGAGGAAGGACAGTTACAATGAGCAGTTCTTC
TRBJ2-3	-	-	TRBV6-5	CASSYKRADTQYF	TGTGCCAGCAGTTACAAGCGGGCAGATACGCAGTATTTT
TRBJ2-5	once	TRBD2	TRBV10-3	CAISLAGSETQYF	TGTGCCATCTCCCTAGCGGGGAGCGAGACCCAGTACTTC
TRBJ2-5	-	-	TRBV29-1	CSVEDQGHQETQYF	TGCAGCGTTGAAGATCAGGGGCACCAAGAGACCCAGTACTTC
TRBJ2-6	-	-	TRBV29-1	CSVEDLPGSGANVLTF	TGCAGCGTTGAAGATCTGCCGGGGTCTGGGGCCAACGTCCTGACTTTC
TRBJ1-1	-	-	TRBV25-1	CASSEQGWNTEAFF	TGTGCCAGCAGTGAGCAGGGTTGGAACACTGAAGCTTTCTTT
TRBJ2-5	-	TRBD1	TRBV7-7	CASSLMPGQQETQYF	TGTGCCAGCAGCTTAATGCCGGGACAGCAAGAGACCCAGTACTTC
TRBJ1-5	-	-	TRBV15	CATSRDRVGGTDQPQHF	TGTGCCACCAGCAGAGATAGAGTGGGAGGGACGGATCAGCCCCAGCATTTT
TRBJ2-7	once	TRBD1	TRBV18	CASSLTGVSYEQYF	TGTGCCAGCTCACTCACAGGGGTTTCCTACGAGCAGTACTTC
TRBJ1-3	-	-	TRBV30	CAWSATGTSGNTIYF	TGTGCCTGGAGTGCCACCGGGACGTCCGGAAACACCATATATTTT
TRBJ2-2	-	-	TRBV15	CATSRDAAANTGELFF	TGTGCCACCAGCAGAGATGCGGCCGCGAACACCGGGGAGCTGTTTTTT
TRBJ2-6	-	-	TRBV4-2	CASSQDLRAGANVLTF	TGTGCCAGCAGCCAAGATTTGCGGGCTGGGGCCAACGTCCTGACTTTC
TRBJ2-5	-	-	TRBV27	CASSSPQGPQYF	TGTGCCAGCAGTTCTCCCCAGGGTCCCCAGTACTTC
TRBJ1-3	once	TRBD1	TRBV11-3	CASSLGRQGLRSGNTIYF	TGTGCCAGCAGCTTAGGAAGACAGGGTCTACGCTCTGGAAACACCATATATTTT
TRBJ2-1	-	-	TRBV7-2	CASSSRGTSSPTGEQFF	TGTGCCAGCAGCTCCAGGGGTACTAGTTCCCCTACAGGTGAGCAGTTCTTC
TRBJ2-7	-	-	TRBV2	CATRGGSSSYEQYF	TGTGCCACCCGGGGCGGAAGTAGTAGCTACGAGCAGTACTTC
TRBJ2-3	-	-	TRBV20-1	CSARWADTQYF	TGCAGTGCTAGGTGGGCAGATACGCAGTATTTT
TRBJ2-3	-	-	TRBV9	CASSTARLPDTQYF	TGTGCCAGCAGCACCGCCCGCCTCCCAGATACGCAGTATTTT
TRBJ1-5	few	-	TRBV2	CAGSHEPNQPQHF	TGTGCCGGATCACATGAGCCCAATCAGCCCCAGCATTTT
TRBJ2-7	-	TRBD1	TRBV10-3	CAISEPGQGGGYEQYF	TGTGCCATCAGTGAGCCCGGACAGGGCGGCGGGTACGAGCAGTACTTC
TRBJ1-6	-	-	TRBV7-2	CASSVQGMNSPLHF	TGTGCCAGCAGCGTTCAGGGGATGAATTCACCCCTCCACTTT
TRBJ2-5	few	TRBD2	TRBV9	CASSVALAGSETQYF	TGTGCCAGCAGCGTAGCGCTAGCGGGGAGTGAGACCCAGTACTTC
TRBJ1-2	-	TRBD1	TRBV2	CASSAVGTEGGYTF	TGTGCCAGCAGTGCAGTTGGGACAGAGGGGGGCTACACCTTC
TRBJ2-5	few	-	TRBV5-1	CASSLQETQYF	TGCGCCAGCAGCCTCCAAGAGACCCAGTACTTC
TRBJ2-7	-	-	TRBV7-9	CASSLQRGNEQYF	TGTGCCAGCAGCTTACAAAGGGGCAACGAGCAGTACTTC